This entry lists 5 T cell receptor beta chains sequenced from one sample in a study of cytomegalovirus exposure and HLA in healthy donors. Vbeta (60) and Jbeta (13) primers were used in the PCR. TCRdb's table, derived via immunoSEQ multiplex PCR, lists solely in-frame clones and lacks some. The sample consists of some 150,000 clones, about 61% of them appearing once. Sample: PBMCs. These receptors originate from a woman in her forties in good health and CMV-seronegative.

Here the CDR3 DNA reads TGTGCCAGCAGGGACCCCTTAGCGAATGAGCAGTTCTTC. Protein: CASRDPLANEQFF. The chain is built from TRBV2 and TRBJ2-1; weak D call: TRBD2 (5 bases). The CDR3 loop spans 13 amino acids. The ends were cut back, 6 bases at V and 7 bases at J, with 13 bases in the middle. Germline V gene sequence: CDR1 SNHLY, CDR2 FYNNEI. Full variable domain (missing parts from reference TRBV2 and TRBJ2-1): EPEVTQTPSHQVTQMGQEVILRCVPISNHLYFYWYRQILGQKVEFLVSFYNNEISEKSEIFDDQFSVERPDGSNFTLKIRSTKLEDSAMYFCASRDPLANEQFFGPGTRLTVL.

About this clone itself: The conserved phenylalanine or tryptophan is not found at the CDR3 terminus, so this likely reflects a read error. The chain is built from TRBV28 and TRBJ1-2; D is undetermined. The CDR3 is made up of 12 amino acids. The germline V gene has CDR1 MDHEN and CDR2 SYDVKM. Trimming took 2 bases from V and 8 from J, leaving 9 bases between them. CDR3: CASSLRSEGYTS. CDR3 nucleotide sequence: TGTGCCAGCAGTTTAAGGTCTGAGGGCTACACCTCC.

V usage is TRBV5-5 and J usage is TRBJ2-7, with TRBD1 matching over 9 bases. The CDR3 extends over 16 amino acids. Germline V gene lookup returns CDR1 SGHKS and CDR2 YYEKEE (reference sequence). V dropped 5 bases and J dropped 0; count of bases not matched to a gene: 9. CDR3 residues: CASRLQGASGSYEQYF. The DNA for the CDR3 is TGTGCCAGCAGATTACAGGGGGCTAGCGGCTCCTACGAGCAGTACTTC.

This clone has more than one count but fewer than ten. The J gene is TRBJ2-7, the V gene TRBV6-5; TRBD1 aligns across 11 bases. Germline-derived CDR1 and CDR2 are MNHEY and SVGAGI. J was trimmed by 2 bases and V by 9 bases; bases with no gene match: 6. This CDR3 comprises 14 residues. The CDR3 loop is CASTPGQGAYEQYF. In DNA form, the CDR3 reads TGTGCCAGTACTCCGGGACAGGGGGCCTACGAGCAGTACTTC.

This clone occurred a few times. In the same sample, other DNA sequences code for this CDR3. V is TRBV19 and J is TRBJ1-5; D is perhaps TRBD1 (6 bases). CDR3 size: 15 residues. From germline, CDR1 is LNHDA and CDR2 SQIVND (reference sequence). Trimming took 3 bases from V and 1 from J, leaving 10 bases between them. The CDR3 reads CASSIVTGSNQPQHF. CDR3 nucleotides: TGTGCCAGTAGTATTGTGACAGGCAGCAATCAGCCCCAGCATTTT.